This T cell receptor (beta chain) was found in a study of blood T cell repertoires in COVID-19. Turning to the study itself: Some COVID-19 samples were acute and others convalescent; all came from the United States, Italy and Spain. In each case, the material was cDNA or gDNA derived from T cells, B-cell-depleted T cells, or PBMCs.

Per the original data handling: Estimates of nucleated cell counts were drawn from the amplification of reference gene primers. TCRdb keeps only in-frame clones here, not all; method: immunoSEQ multiplex PCR. V, J and clone size are taken as reported in that table, and D and trimming were inferred from the DNA itself. The sample contains about 34,000 clones, more than 70% of which appear only once. Germline V gene data show CDR1 as SGHTA and CDR2 as FQGNSA. The CDR3 spans 17 residues. V gave up 0 bases and J gave up 6 bases, with 19 bases separating them. Source material: peripheral blood. The rearrangement links TRBV7-2 to TRBJ2-3; a possible D gene is TRBD2 (6 bases). The receptor comes from a human donor in a cohort sampled during active COVID-19. For the CDR3, the DNA is TGTGCCAGCAGCTTAGCGCTAAGGCGGGGAGCGGGTGATACGCAGTATTTT. Translated: CASSLALRRGAGDTQYF.